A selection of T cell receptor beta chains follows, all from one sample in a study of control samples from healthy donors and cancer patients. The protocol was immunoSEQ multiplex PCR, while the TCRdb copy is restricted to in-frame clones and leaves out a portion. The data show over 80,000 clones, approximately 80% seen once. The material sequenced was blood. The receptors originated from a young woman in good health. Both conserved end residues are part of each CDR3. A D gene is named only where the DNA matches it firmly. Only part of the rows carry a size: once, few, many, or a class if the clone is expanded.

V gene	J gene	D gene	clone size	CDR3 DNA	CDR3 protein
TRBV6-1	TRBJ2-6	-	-	TGTGCCAGCAGTGATGTTCGGGGCGCTGGGGCCAACGTCCTGACTTTC	CASSDVRGAGANVLTF
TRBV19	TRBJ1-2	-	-	TGTGCCAGTACCCCGGGACCAGCTAACTATGGCTACACCTTC	CASTPGPANYGYTF
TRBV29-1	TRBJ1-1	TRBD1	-	TGCAGCGTTGAAGGGGGGGCAGGGGGAACTGAAGCTTTCTTT	CSVEGGAGGTEAFF
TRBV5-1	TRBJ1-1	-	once	TGCGCCAGCAGCTTGGCCGTGGGGGGCACTGAAGCTTTCTTT	CASSLAVGGTEAFF
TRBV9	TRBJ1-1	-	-	TGTGCCAGCAGCGTAGGAGCCAACACTGAAGCTTTCTTT	CASSVGANTEAFF
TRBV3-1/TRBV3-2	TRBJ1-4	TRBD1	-	TGTGCCAGCAGCCGGACAGGGCCTAATGAAAAACTGTTTTTT	CASSRTGPNEKLFF
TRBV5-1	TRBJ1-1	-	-	TGCGCCAGCAGCTTGGCTCAACGGAGCAAGACTGAAGCTTTCTTT	CASSLAQRSKTEAFF
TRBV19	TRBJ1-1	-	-	TGTGCCATTCGGGATTACACTGAAGCTTTCTTT	CAIRDYTEAFF
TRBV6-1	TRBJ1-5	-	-	TGTGCCAGCAGTGAGTTGGGCCGGAATCAGCCCCAGCATTTT	CASSELGRNQPQHF
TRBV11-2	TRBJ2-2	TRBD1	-	TGTGCCAGCAGCTTAGTACAGGGGGCGGTCACCGGGGAGCTGTTTTTT	CASSLVQGAVTGELFF
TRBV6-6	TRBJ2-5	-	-	TGTGCCAGCAGTCCGGGACTCAAGGCAGAGACCCAGTACTTC	CASSPGLKAETQYF
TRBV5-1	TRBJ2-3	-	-	TGCGCCAGCAGCTTGGAAGATACGCAGTATTTT	CASSLEDTQYF
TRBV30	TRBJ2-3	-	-	TGTGCCTGGAGTTCCGGGTCTAAGGCAGATACGCAGTATTTT	CAWSSGSKADTQYF
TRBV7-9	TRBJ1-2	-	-	TGTGCCAGCAGCTTAGAAGGGGCCAGGGGCTACACCTTC	CASSLEGARGYTF
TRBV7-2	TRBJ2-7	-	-	TGTGCCAGCAGCTGGAAGTCCTACGAGCAGTACTTC	CASSWKSYEQYF
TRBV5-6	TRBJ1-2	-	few	TGTGCCAGCAGCTTGGGGCCGGATGGCTACACCTTC	CASSLGPDGYTF
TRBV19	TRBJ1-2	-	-	TGTGCCAGTAGTCCCCTCGAGGTATTCTATGGCTACACCTTC	CASSPLEVFYGYTF
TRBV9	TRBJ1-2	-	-	TGTGCCAGCAGCGTAGGGTCAGTCAACTATGGCTACACCTTC	CASSVGSVNYGYTF
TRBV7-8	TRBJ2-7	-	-	TGTGCCAGCAGCTTAGGTCAGGGTGGCGAGCAGTACTTC	CASSLGQGGEQYF
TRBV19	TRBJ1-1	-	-	TGTGCCAGTAGTAATCGGGGCTTGAACACTGAAGCTTTCTTT	CASSNRGLNTEAFF
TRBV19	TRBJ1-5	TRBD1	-	TGTGCCAGTAGCCGAGACAGGGATAGAGATCAGCCCCAGCATTTT	CASSRDRDRDQPQHF
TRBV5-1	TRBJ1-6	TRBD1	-	TGCGCCAGCAGCTTGGCGGGGACAGGGGATAATTCACCCCTCCACTTT	CASSLAGTGDNSPLHF
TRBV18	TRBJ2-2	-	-	TGTGCCAGCTCACCCGGACGCGGACGGGAGAACACCGGGGAGCTGTTTTTT	CASSPGRGRENTGELFF
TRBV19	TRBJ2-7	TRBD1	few	TGTGCCAGTAGGGACAGGGGGAATCTCTACGAGCAGTACTTC	CASRDRGNLYEQYF
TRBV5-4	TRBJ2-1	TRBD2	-	TGTGCCAGCAGCGGATGGACTAGCGGGGGGGACAATGAGCAGTTCTTC	CASSGWTSGGDNEQFF
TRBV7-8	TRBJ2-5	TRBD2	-	TGTGCCAGCAGCTCCGGGACTAGCGTAAAAGAGACCCAGTACTTC	CASSSGTSVKETQYF
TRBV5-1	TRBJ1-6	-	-	TGCGCCAGCAGCCGGGAAGGGGGAGATAATTCACCCCTCCACTTT	CASSREGGDNSPLHF
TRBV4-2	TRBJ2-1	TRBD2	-	TGTGCCAGCAGCCGAGGAGGACTAGCGGGGGGCAATGAGCAGTTCTTC	CASSRGGLAGGNEQFF
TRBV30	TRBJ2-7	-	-	TGTGCCGGCGGGCAGTCCTACGAGCAGTACTTC	CAGGQSYEQYF
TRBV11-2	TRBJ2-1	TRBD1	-	TGTGCCAGCAGCCATTTCCAGGGGGCATCCTACAATGAGCAGTTCTTC	CASSHFQGASYNEQFF
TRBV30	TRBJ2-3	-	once	TGTGCCTGGAGTGTGGGCAGAGATACGCAGTATTTT	CAWSVGRDTQYF
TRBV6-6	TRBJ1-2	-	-	TGTGCCAGCAGTCGGACTGAGGACGGCTACACCTTC	CASSRTEDGYTF
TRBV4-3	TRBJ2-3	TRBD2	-	TGCGCCAGCAGCCAAGGAGGTAGCGGGGGGTTCACAGATACGCAGTATTTT	CASSQGGSGGFTDTQYF